The clone carrying this T cell receptor (beta chain) appeared once. Its target is unknown. Repertoires were generated with immunoSEQ multiplex PCR, while TCRdb's copy carries only in-frame clones and drops some. The sample includes some 90,000 clones, roughly nine tenths seen only once; the top ten take approximately 1.5%. The source of the sample is a study of OX40 agonist ivuxolimab in advanced cancers. Study findings and constraints: Nonresponders, in some cases, also had low normalized T-cell clonal expansion. Which antigen the expanded peripheral T cells recognized is unknown.

This clonotype originated in an adult with an advanced solid tumor such as melanoma, head and neck, liver or kidney cancer. The sequences come from CD4+ or CD8+ T cells sorted from blood, collected in a trial of the OX40 agonist ivuxolimab.

DNA for the CDR3: TGTGCCAGCAGCCGCCTAGCGGGGTGGGGGGAGACCCAGTACTTC. Its translation is CASSRLAGWGETQYF. The genes are TRBV7-2 and TRBJ2-5, with 9 bases identical to TRBD2. The V gene's germline CDR1 is SGHTA and CDR2 FQGNSA. V was pared by 5 bases and J by 5 bases, with 9 bases of the junction left unmatched. The CDR3 runs to 15 residues.